Sequencing of this T cell receptor beta chain was carried out in a study of shared clonotypes between healthy human individuals. The naive CD8 population came from CD45RO-negative cells selected for CCR7, without terminally differentiated effector memory CD45RA+ cells. Generated by immunoSEQ multiplex PCR, the TCRdb table keeps only in-frame clones and is missing some. The sample carries around 2,100,000 clones, 85% to 95% recorded once. The CDR3 loop spans 12 amino acids. The ends were cut back, 4 bases at V and 1 base at J, with 4 bases in the middle. Germline V lookup: CDR1 LGHNT, CDR2 FRNRAP. The sequence was obtained from a man between 18 and 29 years old in good health. Material: naive CD8+ T cells sorted from blood. J is TRBJ1-1 and V is TRBV12-5; D is uncertain. The CDR3 DNA sequence: TGTGCTAGTGGTTCCAGGAACACTGAAGCTTTCTTT. Translation: CASGSRNTEAFF.